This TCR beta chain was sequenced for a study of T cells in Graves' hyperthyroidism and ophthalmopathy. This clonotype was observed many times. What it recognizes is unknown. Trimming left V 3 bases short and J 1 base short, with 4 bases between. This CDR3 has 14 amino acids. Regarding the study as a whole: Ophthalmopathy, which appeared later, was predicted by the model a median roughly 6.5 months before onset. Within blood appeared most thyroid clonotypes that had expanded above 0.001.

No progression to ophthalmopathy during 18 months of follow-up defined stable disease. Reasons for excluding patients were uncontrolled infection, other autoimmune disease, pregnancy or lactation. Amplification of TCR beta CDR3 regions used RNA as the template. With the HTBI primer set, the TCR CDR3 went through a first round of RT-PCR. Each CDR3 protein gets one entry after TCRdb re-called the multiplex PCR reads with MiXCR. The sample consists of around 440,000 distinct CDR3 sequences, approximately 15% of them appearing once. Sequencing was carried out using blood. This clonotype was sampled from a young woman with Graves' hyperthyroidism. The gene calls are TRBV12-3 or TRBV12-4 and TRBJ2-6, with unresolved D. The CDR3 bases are TGTGCCAGCAGTTTCGGGTCTGGGGCCAACGTCCTGACTTTC. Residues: CASSFGSGANVLTF.